The 15 T cell receptor beta chains in this list originate from one sample, sequenced in a study of control samples from healthy donors and cancer patients. Data came from immunoSEQ multiplex PCR; TCRdb stores just in-frame clones and leaves some out. The table includes about 31,000 clones, roughly 94% detected once. Sequencing was performed on blood. Receptors originate from a man in his 60s in good health.

The V gene is TRBV5-6, the J gene TRBJ1-1; D is possibly TRBD1 (6 bases). There are 16 residues in the CDR3. Germline V CDR1 and CDR2: SGHDT, YYEEEE. V lost 4 bases and J lost 5, with 21 bases in between. The CDR3 protein is CASSQSLGPRGTEAFF. The CDR3 DNA sequence: TGTGCCAGCAGCCAAAGTCTGGGTCCTAGGGGGACTGAAGCTTTCTTT.

This sequence joins TRBV6-2 or TRBV6-3 and TRBJ2-3; D uncertain. CDR1 MNHEY and CDR2 SVGEGT come from the germline V gene. V was pared by 2 bases and J by 3 bases, with 3 bases between. CDR3 size: 12 residues. CDR3 bases: TGTGCCAGCAGTTACCCGACAGATACGCAGTATTTT. This encodes CASSYPTDTQYF.

In this sample, this clone turned up once. CDR3 region: CASSPGTAWSYTF. CDR3 bases: TGTGCCAGCAGCCCTGGGACCGCCTGGAGCTACACCTTC. The rearrangement uses TRBV6-6 and TRBJ1-2, with D tentatively TRBD1 (5 bases). Germline V CDR1 and CDR2: MNHNY, SVGAGI (reference sequence). V lost 6 bases and J lost 9, with 17 bases in between. CDR3 size: 13 residues.

The chain uses TRBV24-1 and TRBJ2-1; D unresolved. The germline gives CDR1 KGHDR, CDR2 SFDVKD. V was clipped by 4 bases and J by 9 bases, with 15 bases between them. The CDR3 runs 14 residues. The CDR3 here is CATSDLGSLGEQFF. For the CDR3, the DNA is TGTGCCACCAGTGACCTTGGGTCTCTGGGTGAGCAGTTCTTC.

The chain recombines TRBV14 with TRBJ2-7; D is ambiguous. V was trimmed by 4 bases and J by 4 bases, leaving 8 bases between them. The CDR3 spans 12 residues. The germline V gene has CDR1 SGHDN and CDR2 FVKESK. DNA of the CDR3: TGTGCCAGCAGCCTGTACAGATACGAGCAGTACTTC. Translation gives CASSLYRYEQYF.

The rearrangement links TRBV6-5 to TRBJ1-2, with D unclear. Germline CDR1 reads MNHEY; CDR2 reads SVGAGI. The CDR3 has 11 residues. Between the trimmed V and J ends, which lost 6 bases and 2 bases, there was a span of 4 bases. CDR3 coding DNA: TGTGCCAGCAGCACGAACTATGGCTACACCTTC. Residues: CASSTNYGYTF.

The chain joins TRBV10-1 to TRBJ2-1; unclear D gene. Germline loops: CDR1 WNHNN, CDR2 SYGVQD (reference sequence). Trimming removed 1 base from V and 6 bases from J, with 10 bases in between. The CDR3 length is 14 residues. The CDR3 coding sequence is TGCGCCAGCAGTGAGTTTTCAGGCTCCAATGAGCAGTTCTTC. Its translation: CASSEFSGSNEQFF.

V usage is TRBV4-1 and J usage is TRBJ1-1; 9 nucleotides line up with TRBD1. Germline CDR1 reads MGHRA; CDR2 reads YSYEKL. V was clipped by 2 bases and J by 5 bases; unmatched bases: 9. The CDR3 runs 16 residues. The CDR3 nucleotides read TGCGCCAGCAGCCAAACCCAACAGGGGGCAAGGACTGAAGCTTTCTTT. This translates into CASSQTQQGARTEAFF.

The chain employs TRBV19 and TRBJ1-1, with D possibly being TRBD1 (5 bases). V was pared by 5 bases and J by 1 base, with 8 bases between. This CDR3 contains 13 residues. Germline V gene data show CDR1 as LNHDA and CDR2 as SQIVND (reference sequence). CDR3 region: CASSRTTNTEAFF. As DNA, the CDR3 is TGTGCCAGTAGTCGGACAACGAACACTGAAGCTTTCTTT.

The V gene is TRBV25-1, the J gene TRBJ1-2, with D possibly matching TRBD1 (5 bases). The CDR3 spans 16 residues. Germline V gene lookup returns CDR1 MGHDK and CDR2 SYGVNS. The ends were cut back, 8 bases at V and 3 bases at J, with 22 bases in the middle. The CDR3 is CASRGGTARRDYGYTF. CDR3 coding DNA: TGTGCCAGCCGGGGAGGGACGGCCAGGAGGGACTATGGCTACACCTTC.

The gene calls are TRBV11-2 and TRBJ1-2; D gene unclear. The CDR3 runs 13 residues. Trimming removed 0 bases at V and 12 bases at J, with 14 bases between. The germline CDR1 and CDR2 sequences are SGHAT and FQNNGV. CDR3: CASSLEPDVWNTF. The CDR3 DNA is TGTGCCAGCAGCTTAGAGCCGGACGTTTGGAACACCTTC.

V usage is TRBV27 and J usage is TRBJ1-3; D gene ambiguous. The CDR3 sequence is 16 residues long. From germline, CDR1 is MNHEY and CDR2 SMNVEV (reference sequence). Trimming shortened V by 4 bases and J by 3 bases, and 16 bases separated the two germline ends. CDR3 sequence (DNA): TGTGCCAGCAGTTGTCGAACCGACACCGATGGAAACACCATATATTTT. Translated: CASSCRTDTDGNTIYF.

V usage is TRBV5-1 and J usage is TRBJ2-7; TRBD1 matches 7 bases. V lost 3 bases and J lost 3; bases outside the gene matches: 9. CDR3 size: 15 residues. Per the germline V gene, CDR1 is SGHRS and CDR2 is YFSETQ. The CDR3 DNA reads TGCGCCAGCAGCTACACCGGGACAGAGAGCTACGAGCAGTACTTC. Amino acids: CASSYTGTESYEQYF.

The chain couples TRBV5-1 to TRBJ2-7; D ambiguous. CDR1 and CDR2 (germline): SGHRS, YFSETQ. The CDR3 is 13 residues long. Trimming took 4 bases from V and 2 from J, leaving 10 bases between them. Here the CDR3 reads CASSGVIPYEQYF. CDR3 DNA sequence: TGCGCCAGCAGCGGGGTGATCCCCTACGAGCAGTACTTC.

This clone came up once. V is TRBV19 and J is TRBJ1-1; D is ambiguous. Germline V gene data show CDR1 as LNHDA and CDR2 as SQIVND (reference sequence). With 4 bases removed from V and 1 base from J, the gap between germline ends came to 7 bases. The CDR3 totals 13 residues. CDR3 residues: CASSRSPNTEAFF. The CDR3 bases are TGTGCCAGTAGTAGGTCGCCGAACACTGAAGCTTTCTTT.